This T cell receptor beta chain is drawn from a study of control samples from healthy donors and cancer patients. Method: immunoSEQ multiplex PCR; TCRdb's copy keeps in-frame clones and lacks some. This table has more than 95,000 clones, 87% appearing once. This clonotype was sampled from a man in his sixties in good health. Material for sequencing was blood.

DNA of the CDR3: TGTGCCAGTAGTATAGGGACAGGACAGGGAACCTACGAGCAGTACTTC. Protein sequence: CASSIGTGQGTYEQYF. The chain links TRBV19 to TRBJ2-7, with 8 bases that match TRBD1. V gave up 1 base and J gave up 2 bases; unmatched junction bases: 7. The CDR3 covers 16 residues. Germline loops: CDR1 LNHDA, CDR2 SQIVND (reference sequence).